This T cell receptor beta chain derives from a study of cytomegalovirus exposure and HLA in healthy donors (dated by TCRdb to 2015 to 2018). About the study as a whole: An earlier analysis of 550 to 700 of the donors reported about 250 Gb of sequence data and some 120 million unique TCR beta sequences from approximately 180 million T cells. To decide whether each TCR beta V gene segment behaved as functional or pseudogenic, an earlier analysis of approximately 620 of the donors relied on high-throughput TCR beta sequencing. Roughly 5 DR-DQ haplotypes were handled as single units for association and clustering, since linkage in the cohort was strong. Typing coverage differed by locus: A, B, C, DRB1 and DQB1 were typed in about 629-640 donors, DQA1 in 500 to 550, DPA1 in approximately 610, and DPB1 in just under 480. Among 300 to 500 genotyped donors of the cohort, an average of about 220,000 unique TCR beta nucleotide sequences was sequenced per donor, of which 15% to 20% were non-productive. Of the 300 to 400 genotyped donors, about 84% fell in the genetic ancestry cluster associated with self-reported Caucasian donors. Donor age, sex, ethnicity and CMV serostatus were collected together with the repertoire data. In addition to the first cohort of 666 subjects, a separate validation cohort of approximately 130 different subjects was used. The study aimed to test whether signatures of past pathogen exposure could be identified by cataloging public T cell receptors. All discovery cohort repertoires had been generated on a single sequencing platform. Both class I and class II loci were covered by HLA typing, at four-digit resolution. A later analysis re-analyzed previously published TCR beta repertoires from 600 to 850 donors and added high-resolution HLA genotyping to study TCR occurrence patterns. A later genetic analysis used genome-wide SNP genotypes for 398 of the 666 donors, treating that subset as a discovery cohort. The study profiled the T cell repertoires of some 610 subjects by immunosequencing and related them to cytomegalovirus serostatus. The later analysis used no new phenotypic data to find candidate immune exposures, relying instead on TCR beta sequences and their occurrence across donors. High-throughput TCR immunosequencing, statistical association of individual TCRs with disease status, and machine learning were combined to predict cytomegalovirus infection status. About 310 gigabases of sequencing data and approximately 93 million unique TCR sequences were included in an early release covering under 650 HLA-typed donors. Study-level results and caveats: A later genetic analysis associated a missense DCLRE1C variant with V-gene and J-gene trimming of TCR beta chains, and an independent cohort replicated the association. Strong co-occurrence of HLA alleles, especially DR and DQ, made assigning TCR associations to individual alleles difficult. The presence/absence analyses assumed that sequencing depth was roughly uniform across donors, and that assumption may not be true. A further reported finding was that TCR beta sequences accurately predicted the HLA-A and HLA-B alleles for most subjects in the first cohort. The authors suggested that the approach could potentially be generalized to other disease states and immunological phenotypes. Most CMV-associated TCR beta chains appeared to be HLA-restricted in a later analysis, and the HLA associations seemed to be driven largely by CMV exposure. Correlated functional status among segregating V segments might be attributable to linkage disequilibrium, but an unknown experimental factor could not be ruled out. Only TCR beta chains were sequenced in this cohort, and the absence of alpha or paired-chain data limited detectable features. A cluster of highly shared sequence variants was judged likely to represent a technical artifact of the sequencing pipeline. The study listed 150 to 200 TCR beta chains as associated with cytomegalovirus. A later analysis reported that several top co-occurrence clusters appeared linked to parvovirus B19, influenza, CMV and Epstein-Barr virus. Compared with the roughly 700-donor mean, donors in an Asian-associated ancestry cluster had fewer N-insertions in productive TCRs, according to a later genetic analysis. In a later analysis, HLA-associated TCR beta chains showed more clonal expansion and lower generation probabilities than non-associated chains that were equally common. While some public TCRs were present in many individuals, most TCR sequences turned up only very rarely across donors. Broadly in line with IMGT annotations, most TCR beta V segments showed up in productive rearrangements about 87% or about 30% of the time in an earlier analysis of about 500 of the donors. The classifier was reported to diagnose cytomegalovirus status with high specificity and sensitivity in both the original and validation cohorts. Over 15 rarely observed V segments, including chromosome 9 orphons, were excluded from the earlier analysis of several hundred of the donors because counts were too low. In vitro tests confirmed that three of the cytomegalovirus-associated TCR beta chains recognize cytomegalovirus antigens. In a later analysis, TCR association rates were found to vary across HLA loci, with the most associated TCRs seen for DRB1 alleles and the fewest for HLA-C alleles. The only immune exposure information available for the cohort was CMV serostatus. In a later analysis, 16,951 TCR beta sequences were associated with specific HLA alleles at a false discovery rate of 0.05. Because HLA typing was unavailable for some donors at each locus, only the typed subset was used in association tests. The 87-base-pair reads could not distinguish some IMGT-functional V segments, including TRBV6-2 and TRBV6-3, so those segments were excluded.

In total, around 600 healthy bone marrow donors made up the cohort. At the time of sampling, every cohort member was nominally healthy, though immune exposures that went unrecorded were likely present. The donor tested CMV seronegative and was one of the 352 seronegative cohort members. A peripheral blood sample was collected from each donor, and TCR beta sequencing was performed on peripheral blood mononuclear cells. Genomic DNA extraction from the blood cell samples was performed with the Qiagen DNeasy Blood Extraction Kit. Trimming at the junction amounts to 4 bases on V and 2 bases on J, and the germline ends lie 17 bases apart. The cysteine opens and the phenylalanine closes a CDR3 of 17 amino acids. Just the 51-base CDR3 DNA is kept, in frame starting at base 1. For CDR1 and CDR2, the germline V gene lists SGHAT and FQNNGV. Regarding this clone: Its antigen remains undetermined. Per-base quality was not reported, and no clone a single base away is much larger than it.

The library came from the immunoSEQ multiplex PCR assay. For the multiplex PCR, a mixture combining 60 forward primers for TCR Vbeta segments and 13 reverse primers for TCR Jbeta segments was used. Amplification of the CDR3 region of rearranged TCR beta genes was performed with a multiplex PCR assay on genomic DNA. The Illumina HiSeq System was used to sequence the amplified TCR beta libraries as 87-base-pair reads. Per the source publication's procedure: A later analysis counted about 80 million unique TCR beta chains across the 600 to 850 repertoires, and around 9.9 million of these chains were shared by at least two donors. Raw reads were error-corrected and collapsed into unique sequences with a nearest-neighbor algorithm that merged closely related sequences to remove PCR and sequencing errors. To assign V, D and J gene segments, CDR3 sequences were aligned to IMGT reference sequences. For a sequence to be retained, a match of at least six nucleotides to both a V gene segment and a J gene segment was required. Rearrangements were called productive when the CDR3 lacked stop codons and stayed in frame with V and J; all others were non-productive. Following IMGT convention, CDR3 was defined as the stretch from the second conserved V-encoded cysteine to the conserved J-encoded phenylalanine. In an earlier analysis of more than 550 of the donors, sequences lacking an unambiguous match to a single V gene segment were excluded. In an earlier analysis of approximately 500 of the donors, a V segment was called functional when productive rearrangements were above 56.7%, and segregating when the standard deviation between donors exceeded 5%. A statistical classification framework was built for diagnosing cytomegalovirus status from the catalog of TCR beta chain sequences. In a later analysis, V and J genes were assigned by comparing TCR nucleotide sequences against IMGT/GENE-DB human TR gene sequences. The TCRdist pipeline was used in a later analysis to assign CDR3 sequences and most-parsimonious VDJ recombination scenarios. In a later analysis, each TCR beta chain was defined by its CDR3 amino acid sequence together with its V-gene family, and reads without a unique V-gene family were excluded. A later analysis removed over 500 highly shared, low-generation-probability nucleotide sequences to deal with suspected cross-contamination and a sequencing artifact. In a later analysis, a clonal expansion index was calculated for each public chain from normalized within-repertoire ranks of inferred template counts. In a later analysis, generation probabilities were computed using a VDJ recombination model fitted to out-of-frame rearrangements, and the results were checked against IGoR. A later analysis scored TCR-TCR, TCR-HLA and TCR-CMV co-occurrence with hypergeometric tests, applying a repertoire-size bias correction to TCR pairs. To estimate false discovery rates, a later analysis permuted the HLA or CMV assignments 20 times. In a later analysis, co-occurring TCRs were grouped using DBSCAN, and TCRdist sequence similarity was added for clustering within HLA-allele-positive subsets. Repertoires with fewer than 30,000 or more than 120,000 public chains were left out of co-occurrence clustering, as were about 5 repertoires with anomalous nucleotide sharing. TCRdb mirrors the immuneACCESS table, restricted to in-frame sequences. Some clones are absent from its copies; in checked studies, under half trace to an unresolved V gene, and the reason for the others is unknown. V and J calls and clone size come straight from that table; D and trimming were deduced from the DNA. A total of around 150,000 clones appear in this sample, over 75% of them only once. The top ten hold roughly 0.69% of the sample.

What was sequenced was PBMCs. The rearranged segments are TRBV11-2 and TRBJ2-2; TRBD2 is perhaps the D gene, given 7 matching bases. The receptor was isolated from a male donor in good health and CMV-seronegative. The encoded CDR3 is CASSYKRGGTNTGELFF. The nucleotides read TGTGCCAGCAGCTACAAGAGGGGGGGCACAAACACCGGGGAGCTGTTTTTT.